The clone carrying this TCR beta chain was seen a handful of times. The target antigen is unknown. Naive CD4+ cells had CD25+ Tregs removed. The study, taken as a whole, reports: Greatest tumor Treg TCR overlap was with tumor naive CD4+ cells.

Constant-region reverse primers amplified full-length variable regions, followed by semi-nested Nested Universal Primer A PCR. Using its own MiXCR run on the 5' RACE reads, TCRdb lists one record per CDR3 protein. The sample has about 61,000 distinct CDR3 sequences; around 30% are singletons. The V gene's germline CDR1 is SGHRS and CDR2 YFSETQ. The junction had 5 bases not matched to a gene; V was cut back by 4 bases and J by 4 bases. This CDR3 is 14 amino acids long. The chain joins TRBV5-1 to TRBJ2-3; TRBD1 matches at 8 bases. The TCR was taken from a female donor with breast cancer. Sequencing was carried out using tumor-infiltrating naive CD4+ T cells sorted from the breast tumor. Sample subset: naive CD4+ T cells, CD4+CD45RA+CD25-. CDR3 sequence (DNA): TGCGCCAGCAGCCCCACGACAGGGGCAGATACGCAGTATTTT. Protein sequence: CASSPTTGADTQYF.